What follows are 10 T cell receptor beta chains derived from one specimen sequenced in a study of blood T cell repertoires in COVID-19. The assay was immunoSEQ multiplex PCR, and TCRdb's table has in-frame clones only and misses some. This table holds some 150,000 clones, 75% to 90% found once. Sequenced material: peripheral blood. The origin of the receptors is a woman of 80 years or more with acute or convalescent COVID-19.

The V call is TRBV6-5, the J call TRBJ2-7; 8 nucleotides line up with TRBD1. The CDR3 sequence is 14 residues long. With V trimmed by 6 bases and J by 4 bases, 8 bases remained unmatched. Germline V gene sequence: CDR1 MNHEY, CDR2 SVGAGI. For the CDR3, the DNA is TGTGCCAGCAGCTGGACAGGGATTGGGTACGAGCAGTACTTC. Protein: CASSWTGIGYEQYF.

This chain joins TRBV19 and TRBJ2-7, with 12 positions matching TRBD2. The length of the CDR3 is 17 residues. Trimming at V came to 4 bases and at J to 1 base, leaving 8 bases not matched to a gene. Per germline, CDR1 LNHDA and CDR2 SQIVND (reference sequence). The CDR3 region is CASSTPLAGGPSYEQYF. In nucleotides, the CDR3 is TGTGCCAGTAGTACCCCCCTAGCGGGGGGGCCTTCCTACGAGCAGTACTTC.

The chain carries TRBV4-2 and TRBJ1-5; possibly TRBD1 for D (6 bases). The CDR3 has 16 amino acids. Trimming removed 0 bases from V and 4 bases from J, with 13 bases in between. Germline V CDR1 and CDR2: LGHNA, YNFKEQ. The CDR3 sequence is CASSQDLVGANQPQHF. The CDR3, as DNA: TGTGCCAGCAGCCAAGATCTCGTGGGGGCGAATCAGCCCCAGCATTTT.

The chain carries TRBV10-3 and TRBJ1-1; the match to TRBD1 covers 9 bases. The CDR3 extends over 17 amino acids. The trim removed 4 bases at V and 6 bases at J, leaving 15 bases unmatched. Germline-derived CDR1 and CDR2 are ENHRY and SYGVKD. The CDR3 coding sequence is TGTGCCATCAGTGGATCGGGACAGGGAGTTGTCAGCGCTGAAGCTTTCTTT. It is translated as CAISGSGQGVVSAEAFF.

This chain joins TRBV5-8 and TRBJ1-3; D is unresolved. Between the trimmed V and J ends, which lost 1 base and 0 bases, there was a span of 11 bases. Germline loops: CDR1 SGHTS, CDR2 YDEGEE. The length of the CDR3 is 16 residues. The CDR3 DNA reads TGTGCCAGCAGCTTGTTTCGCGGGATCTCTGGAAACACCATATATTTT. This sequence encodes CASSLFRGISGNTIYF.

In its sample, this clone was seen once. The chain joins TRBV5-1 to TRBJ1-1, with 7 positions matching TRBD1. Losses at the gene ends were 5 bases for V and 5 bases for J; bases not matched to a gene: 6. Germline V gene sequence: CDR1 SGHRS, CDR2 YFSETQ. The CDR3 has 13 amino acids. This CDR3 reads CASRQGSGTEAFF. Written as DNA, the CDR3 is TGCGCCAGCAGACAGGGGTCGGGGACTGAAGCTTTCTTT.

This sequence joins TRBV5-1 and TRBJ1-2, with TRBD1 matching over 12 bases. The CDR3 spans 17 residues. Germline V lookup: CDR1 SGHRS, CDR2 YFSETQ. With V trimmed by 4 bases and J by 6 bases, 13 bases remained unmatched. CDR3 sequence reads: CASSESGTGGQPNGYTF. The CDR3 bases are TGCGCCAGCAGCGAATCCGGGACAGGGGGCCAGCCCAATGGCTACACCTTC. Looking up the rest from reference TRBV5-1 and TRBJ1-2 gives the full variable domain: KAGVTQTPRYLIKTRGQQVTLSCSPISGHRSVSWYQQTPGQGLQFLFEYFSETQRNKGNFPGRFSGRQFSNSRSEMNVSTLELGDSALYLCASSESGTGGQPNGYTFGSGTRLTVV.

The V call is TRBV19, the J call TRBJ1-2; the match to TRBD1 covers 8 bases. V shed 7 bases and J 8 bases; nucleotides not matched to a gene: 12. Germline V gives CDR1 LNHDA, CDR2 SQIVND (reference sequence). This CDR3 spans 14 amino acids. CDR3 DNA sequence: TGTGCCAGTACACCCACAGGGGGGATGAAGGGCTACACCTTC. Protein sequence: CASTPTGGMKGYTF.

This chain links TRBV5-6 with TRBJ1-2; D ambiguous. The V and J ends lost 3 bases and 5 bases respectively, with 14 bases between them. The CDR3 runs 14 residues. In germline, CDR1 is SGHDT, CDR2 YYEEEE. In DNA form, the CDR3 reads TGTGCCAGCAGCTCCCTTGGGAGGAGGTATGGCTACACCTTC. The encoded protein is CASSSLGRRYGYTF.

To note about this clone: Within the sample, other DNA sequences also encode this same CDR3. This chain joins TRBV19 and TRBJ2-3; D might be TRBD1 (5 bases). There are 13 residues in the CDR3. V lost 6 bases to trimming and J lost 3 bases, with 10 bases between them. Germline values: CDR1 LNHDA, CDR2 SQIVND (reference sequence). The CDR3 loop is CASRGQGTDTQYF. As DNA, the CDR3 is TGTGCCAGTAGGGGGCAAGGGACAGATACGCAGTATTTT.